This is a list of T cell receptor beta chains from one sample in a study of blood T cell repertoires in COVID-19. Libraries were prepared by immunoSEQ multiplex PCR; TCRdb keeps only in-frame clonotypes and omits some of them. The table lists approximately 100,000 clones, roughly 80% of them singletons, with approximately 22% in the top ten. What was sequenced was peripheral blood. Source of these receptors: a man between 65 and 80 years old with active or convalescent COVID-19. CDR3s include the opening cysteine and the closing phenylalanine or tryptophan. The D gene is left open where the match is weak. For some rows the clone size is stated as once, few or many, or as a class when expanded; others skip it.

clone size,V gene,D gene,J gene,CDR3 protein,CDR3 DNA
-,TRBV14,-,TRBJ2-7,CASSQRLDSYEQYF,TGTGCCAGCAGCCAAAGACTAGACTCCTACGAGCAGTACTTC
-,TRBV2,TRBD2,TRBJ2-1,CASSEYPAGGKNEQFF,TGTGCCAGCAGTGAATATCCAGCGGGAGGTAAAAATGAGCAGTTCTTC
-,TRBV18,-,TRBJ2-3,CASSPVIASSTDTQYF,TGTGCCAGCTCACCGGTGATAGCGAGTAGCACAGATACGCAGTATTTT
-,TRBV5-4,-,TRBJ2-3,CASSFLGGTDTQYF,TGTGCCAGCAGCTTCCTGGGCGGCACAGATACGCAGTATTTT
-,TRBV6-5,TRBD1,TRBJ1-6,CASSYDRGRNSPLHF,TGTGCCAGCAGTTACGACAGGGGACGTAATTCACCCCTCCACTTT
-,TRBV9,-,TRBJ2-7,CASSVVVGGEQYF,TGTGCCAGCAGCGTAGTGGTAGGGGGAGAGCAGTACTTC
-,TRBV6-6,-,TRBJ1-2,CASSLKDVLYGYTF,TGTGCCAGCAGCCTAAAAGATGTCCTCTATGGCTACACCTTC
-,TRBV3-1/TRBV3-2,-,TRBJ1-1,CASSHQGMNTEAFF,TGTGCCAGCAGCCACCAGGGTATGAACACTGAAGCTTTCTTT
-,TRBV20-1,-,TRBJ1-1,CSASLQGRVNTEAFF,TGCAGTGCTAGTCTCCAGGGGCGCGTAAACACTGAAGCTTTCTTT
few,TRBV20-1,-,TRBJ1-2,CSASNQGTYGYTF,TGCAGTGCTAGTAATCAGGGTACCTATGGCTACACCTTC
-,TRBV7-6,TRBD2,TRBJ2-7,CASSPRSTSGSVYEQYF,TGTGCCAGCAGCCCCCGTAGTACTAGCGGGAGCGTGTACGAGCAGTACTTC
-,TRBV2,-,TRBJ2-7,CASNQELYEQYF,TGTGCCAGCAATCAGGAACTTTACGAGCAGTACTTC
-,TRBV2,TRBD1,TRBJ1-6,CAGRDSPNSPLHF,TGTGCCGGCCGGGACAGCCCTAATTCACCCCTCCACTTT
-,TRBV10-1,-,TRBJ2-7,CASSEVRQGMYEQYF,TGCGCCAGCAGTGAAGTAAGGCAGGGGATGTACGAGCAGTACTTC
-,TRBV3-1/TRBV3-2,TRBD2,TRBJ2-5,CASSQGSGTSGGQTQYF,TGTGCCAGCAGCCAAGGCTCCGGGACTAGCGGGGGACAGACCCAGTACTTC
-,TRBV3-1/TRBV3-2,TRBD1,TRBJ1-1,CASSHLTGGATEAFF,TGTGCCAGCAGCCATCTAACAGGGGGGGCCACTGAAGCTTTCTTT
-,TRBV10-3,-,TRBJ2-1,CAISESAGPGAEQFF,TGTGCCATCAGTGAGTCGGCGGGACCAGGTGCTGAGCAGTTCTTC
-,TRBV11-2,-,TRBJ2-2,CASSKTGHTGELFF,TGTGCCAGCAGCAAAACAGGGCACACCGGGGAGCTGTTTTTT
-,TRBV29-1,-,TRBJ1-5,CSVRQGNQPQHF,TGCAGCGTTCGACAGGGCAATCAGCCCCAGCATTTT
-,TRBV6-5,-,TRBJ2-3,CASRTGTAFTDTQYF,TGTGCCAGCAGGACCGGGACTGCTTTCACAGATACGCAGTATTTT
-,TRBV20-1,TRBD1,TRBJ2-7,CSASLSPDRDYEQYF,TGCAGTGCTAGTCTATCTCCGGACAGGGATTACGAGCAGTACTTC
few,TRBV4-1,TRBD2,TRBJ2-7,CASSQLTTSGRRYEQYF,TGCGCCAGCAGCCAACTGACTACTAGCGGGAGGCGCTACGAGCAGTACTTC
-,TRBV5-4,TRBD1,TRBJ1-6,CASSSRDRGNSPLHF,TGTGCCAGCAGCTCCCGGGACAGGGGAAATTCACCCCTCCACTTT
-,TRBV5-8,-,TRBJ2-5,CASSLEGGNQYF,TGTGCCAGCAGCTTGGAGGGGGGGAACCAGTACTTC
-,TRBV6-6,-,TRBJ2-5,CASSQLSSGQKRGQETQYF,TGTGCCAGCAGTCAACTTTCGTCCGGACAGAAACGGGGCCAAGAGACCCAGTACTTC
-,TRBV19,TRBD1,TRBJ1-2,CASSMNDLQGAHGYTF,TGTGCCAGTAGTATGAACGACTTACAGGGGGCCCACGGCTACACCTTC
-,TRBV3-1/TRBV3-2,TRBD1,TRBJ2-7,CASSPRQGWVGEQYF,TGTGCCAGCAGCCCCCGACAGGGGTGGGTGGGTGAGCAGTACTTC
-,TRBV14,-,TRBJ1-2,CASSQDVSYGYTF,TGTGCCAGCAGCCAAGATGTCAGCTATGGCTACACCTTC
-,TRBV6-2/TRBV6-3,TRBD2,TRBJ2-2,CASSYGPSGGLNGELFF,TGTGCCAGCAGTTACGGCCCTAGCGGGGGTCTGAACGGGGAGCTGTTTTTT
-,TRBV19,-,TRBJ1-2,CASSFSTDIQPQGYTF,TGTGCCAGTAGTTTCTCGACGGACATCCAGCCCCAAGGCTACACCTTC
few,TRBV6-5,TRBD1,TRBJ1-2,CASSYRGQRHYGYTF,TGTGCCAGCAGTTACAGGGGACAGAGACACTATGGCTACACCTTC
-,TRBV7-2,TRBD2,TRBJ2-1,CASSFTSGSYNEQFF,TGTGCCAGCAGCTTCACTAGCGGGTCCTACAATGAGCAGTTCTTC
-,TRBV30,TRBD1,TRBJ1-6,CASRQGSRAPLHF,TGTGCCTCCCGACAGGGCTCCAGGGCACCCCTCCACTTT
-,TRBV28,TRBD1,TRBJ1-2,CASSGQGGNGYGYTF,TGTGCCAGCAGCGGACAGGGGGGAAATGGGTATGGCTACACCTTC
-,TRBV9,-,TRBJ2-7,CASSVVFGGEQYF,TGTGCCAGCAGCGTAGTGTTCGGAGGTGAGCAGTACTTC
few,TRBV27,-,TRBJ1-1,CASTSLLPGVNTEAFF,TGTGCCAGCACATCGCTCCTCCCGGGGGTGAACACTGAAGCTTTCTTT
once,TRBV7-9,-,TRBJ1-1,CASSTVRTRSTEAFF,TGTGCCAGCAGCACAGTACGGACAAGAAGCACTGAAGCTTTCTTT
-,TRBV6-5,-,TRBJ1-5,CASSLDSNSNQPQHF,TGTGCCAGCAGCCTGGACAGTAATAGCAATCAGCCCCAGCATTTT
-,TRBV28,TRBD2,TRBJ2-3,CASTSGRAADTQYF,TGTGCCAGCACCAGCGGGAGGGCCGCAGATACGCAGTATTTT